This T cell receptor (beta chain) comes out of a study of blood T cell repertoires in COVID-19. Across the study: The United States, Italy and Spain supplied acute and convalescent COVID-19 samples. Nucleic acid was either cDNA or gDNA, and it came from T cells, B-cell-depleted T cells, or PBMCs.

Germline lookup yields CDR1 ENHRY and CDR2 SYGVKD. This CDR3 is 16 amino acids long. V was cut by 6 bases and J by 5 bases, with 22 bases left in between. Authors' methods: Estimation of nucleated cell counts was performed using reference gene primer amplification. Using immunoSEQ multiplex PCR, the repertoire was profiled, and TCRdb retains in-frame clones only, with some absent. V, J and clone size are those of that table, while D and trimming were read from the DNA. The sample has some 200,000 clones; 75% to 90% are singletons. The sequencing input was peripheral blood. This sequence joins TRBV10-3 and TRBJ1-1; D is unclear. This TCR was sampled from a middle-aged woman with acute or convalescent COVID-19. The chain's CDR3 is CAIRTSAGIGSTEAFF. CDR3 DNA: TGTGCCATCAGGACATCGGCCGGGATCGGGTCGACTGAAGCTTTCTTT.